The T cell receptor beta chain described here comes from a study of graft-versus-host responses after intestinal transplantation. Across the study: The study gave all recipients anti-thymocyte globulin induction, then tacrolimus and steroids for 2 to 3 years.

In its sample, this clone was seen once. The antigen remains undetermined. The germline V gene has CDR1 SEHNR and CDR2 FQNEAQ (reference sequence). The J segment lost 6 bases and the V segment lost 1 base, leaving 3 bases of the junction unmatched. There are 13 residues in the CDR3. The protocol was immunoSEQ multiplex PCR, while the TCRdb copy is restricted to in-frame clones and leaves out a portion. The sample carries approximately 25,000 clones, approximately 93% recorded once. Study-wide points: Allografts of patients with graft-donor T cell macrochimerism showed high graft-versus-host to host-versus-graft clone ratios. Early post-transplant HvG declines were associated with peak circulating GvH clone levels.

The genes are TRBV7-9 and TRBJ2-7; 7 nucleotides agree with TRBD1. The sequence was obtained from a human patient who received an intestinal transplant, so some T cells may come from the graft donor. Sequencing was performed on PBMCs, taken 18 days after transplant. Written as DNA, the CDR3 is TGTGCCAGCAGCTTAGGACAGGGTTTCGAGCAGTACTTC. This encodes CASSLGQGFEQYF.